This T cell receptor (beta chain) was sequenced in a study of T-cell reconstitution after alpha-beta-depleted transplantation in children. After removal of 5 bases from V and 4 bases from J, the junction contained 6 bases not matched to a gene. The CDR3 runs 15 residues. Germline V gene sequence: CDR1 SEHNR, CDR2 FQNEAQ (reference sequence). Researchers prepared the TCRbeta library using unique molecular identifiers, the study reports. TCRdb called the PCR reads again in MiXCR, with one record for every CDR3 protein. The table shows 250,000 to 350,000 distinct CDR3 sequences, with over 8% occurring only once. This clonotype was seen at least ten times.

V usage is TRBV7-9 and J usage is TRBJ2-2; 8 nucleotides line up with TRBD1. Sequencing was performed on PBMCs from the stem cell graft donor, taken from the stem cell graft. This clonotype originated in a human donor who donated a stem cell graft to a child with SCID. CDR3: CASSTDRGFTGELFF. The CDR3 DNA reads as TGTGCCAGCAGCACCGACAGGGGTTTCACCGGGGAGCTGTTTTTT.